The next 17 T cell receptor beta chains were all read from a single sample in a study of cytomegalovirus exposure and HLA in healthy donors. PCR involved 60 Vbeta and 13 Jbeta primers. The method was immunoSEQ multiplex PCR; TCRdb's version includes in-frame clones alone and lacks a portion of them. Here the sample spans 90,000 to 120,000 clones, 74% being singletons. Sequenced input: PBMCs. These receptors originate from a man aged 50 to 60 in good health and CMV-seropositive.

V is TRBV30 and J is TRBJ2-6, with D perhaps matching TRBD2 (5 bases). Looked up from germline, CDR1 is GTSNPN and CDR2 is SVGIG (reference sequence). CDR3 length: 15 amino acids. With 0 bases removed from V and 0 bases from J, the gap between germline ends came to 6 bases. CDR3 DNA: TGTGCCTGGAGTGTACTAGGCTCTGGGGCCAACGTCCTGACTTTC. Protein: CAWSVLGSGANVLTF.

The chain combines TRBV11-2 with TRBJ2-1, with D maybe TRBD1 (6 bases). This CDR3 comprises 14 residues. Germline CDR1 reads SGHAT; CDR2 reads FQNNGV. Trimming cost V 0 bases and J 7 bases, with 10 bases left between them. CDR3 DNA sequence: TGTGCCAGCAGCTTAGACAGGGGTGGAAATGAGCAGTTCTTC. This sequence encodes CASSLDRGGNEQFF.

The J gene is TRBJ1-2, the V gene TRBV5-1; TRBD1 is a possible D gene (5 bases). This CDR3 comprises 13 residues. The V end was cut by 4 bases, the J end by 7 bases, with 14 bases between. Per germline, CDR1 SGHRS and CDR2 YFSETQ. The chain's CDR3 is CASSGQEKTGYTF. In nucleotides, the CDR3 is TGCGCCAGCAGCGGACAAGAAAAAACTGGCTACACCTTC.

This chain connects TRBV6-5 to TRBJ1-4; perhaps TRBD1 as D (5 bases). Per the germline V gene, CDR1 is MNHEY and CDR2 is SVGAGI. The germline V and J ends were trimmed by 0 bases and 10 bases, with 12 bases remaining between them. CDR3 size: 14 residues. CDR3 DNA: TGTGCCAGCAGTTACTCGATTAGGGGAACAAAACTGTTTTTT. It is translated as CASSYSIRGTKLFF.

V usage is TRBV11-2 and J usage is TRBJ2-7; D is perhaps TRBD2 (6 bases). The CDR3 contains 14 residues. Trimming took off 8 bases at V and 6 bases at J, with 20 bases between the two ends. The V gene's germline CDR1 is SGHAT and CDR2 FQNNGV. The CDR3 bases are TGTGCCAGCTCACTGTTAGGTTTGGGGGGCGAGCAGTACTTC. Protein sequence: CASSLLGLGGEQYF.

The rearrangement links TRBV11-2 to TRBJ2-5; D is perhaps TRBD1 (6 bases). CDR1 is SGHAT, CDR2 FQNNGV, per germline. CDR3 size: 16 residues. V was clipped by 1 base and J by 2 bases, with 14 bases between them. In nucleotides, the CDR3 is TGTGCCAGCAGCTTAGGGACAGAGCCGCTTCAAGAGACCCAGTACTTC. Translation: CASSLGTEPLQETQYF.

The genes are TRBV9 and TRBJ2-7, with 9 bases that match TRBD1. This CDR3 contains 16 residues. The junction had 10 bases not matched to a gene; V was cut back by 4 bases and J by 2 bases. Germline CDR1 reads SGDLS; CDR2 reads YYNGEE. CDR3 sequence (DNA): TGTGCCAGCAGCTACACAGGGGGCGCGACCCCCTACGAGCAGTACTTC. Translation: CASSYTGGATPYEQYF.

V is TRBV11-2 and J is TRBJ2-2; TRBD2 matches at 7 bases. CDR3 length: 15 residues. The junction had 5 bases not matched to a gene; V was cut back by 4 bases and J by 3 bases. Germline assignment: CDR1 SGHAT and CDR2 FQNNGV. The CDR3 nucleotides read TGTGCCAGCAGCTCCCAGGCGGGGGACACCGGGGAGCTGTTTTTT. Encoded protein: CASSSQAGDTGELFF.

The chain uses TRBV13 and TRBJ1-2; D uncertain. The V gene lost 0 bases and the J gene lost 8 bases, with 13 bases spanning the gap. The CDR3 runs to 14 residues. CDR1 is PRHDT, CDR2 FYEKMQ, per germline (reference sequence). CDR3 coding DNA: TGTGCCAGCAGCTTAGGTGACTCAAGCTACGGCTACACCTTC. Translated, it gives CASSLGDSSYGYTF.

This clone was counted between two and nine times. The chain links TRBV5-8 to TRBJ2-1, with D possibly being TRBD2 (5 bases). Germline V gene sequence: CDR1 SGHTS, CDR2 YDEGEE. V gave up 3 bases and J gave up 0 bases, with 10 bases separating them. The length of the CDR3 is 15 residues. CDR3 amino acids: CASSWGAVSYNEQFF. The CDR3 region has the DNA TGTGCCAGCAGCTGGGGAGCGGTCTCCTACAATGAGCAGTTCTTC. Full variable domain (outside the CDR3, taken from reference TRBV5-8 and TRBJ2-1): EAGVTQSPTHLIKTRGQQATLRCSPISGHTSVYWYQQALGLGLQFLLWYDEGEERNRGNFPPRFSGRQFPNYSSELNVNALELEDSALYLCASSWGAVSYNEQFFGPGTRLTVL.

V gene TRBV5-8 combines with J gene TRBJ1-5, with D perhaps matching TRBD1 (5 bases). The CDR3 runs 14 residues. Germline V CDR1 and CDR2: SGHTS, YDEGEE. The V and J ends lost 2 bases and 4 bases respectively, with 10 bases between them. The CDR3 protein is CASSLMAGNQPQHF. DNA of the CDR3: TGTGCCAGCAGCTTAATGGCAGGGAATCAGCCCCAGCATTTT.

This clone was detected a few times. The genes are TRBV29-1 and TRBJ1-2; D remains unclear. Trimming shortened V by 0 bases and J by 1 base, and 9 bases separated the two germline ends. The germline CDR1 and CDR2 sequences are SQVTM and ANQGSEA. The CDR3 is made up of 14 amino acids. CDR3 DNA sequence: TGCAGCGTTGAAGATGAAGAGGTTAACTATGGCTACACCTTC. Amino acid sequence: CSVEDEEVNYGYTF.

The V gene is TRBV28, the J gene TRBJ1-2, with D hard to call. V was clipped by 1 base and J by 1 base, with 13 bases between them. Germline assignment: CDR1 MDHEN and CDR2 SYDVKM. This CDR3 spans 16 amino acids. The CDR3 DNA is TGTGCCAGCAGTTTATTAAACAAAAACGTTAACTATGGCTACACCTTC. It translates to CASSLLNKNVNYGYTF.

This chain links TRBV5-5 with TRBJ2-7; 9 nucleotides align to TRBD1. Germline CDR1 SGHKS, CDR2 YYEKEE (reference sequence). V shed 1 base and J 6 bases; nucleotides not matched to a gene: 8. The CDR3 spans 15 residues. The CDR3 DNA reads as TGTGCCAGCAGCTTGTATCTAGGACAGGGGAGCGAGCAGTACTTC. Its translation: CASSLYLGQGSEQYF.

The J gene is TRBJ2-2, the V gene TRBV18; 10 nucleotides align to TRBD1. The CDR3 has 16 residues. Germline assignment: CDR1 KGHSH and CDR2 LQKENI. The trim removed 6 bases at V and 4 bases at J, leaving 8 bases unmatched. The CDR3 is CASSLNGQGVTGELFF. For the CDR3, the DNA is TGTGCCAGCTCGCTGAATGGACAGGGGGTCACCGGGGAGCTGTTTTTT. The whole variable domain, remainder taken from reference TRBV18 and TRBJ2-2, is NAGVMQNPRHLVRRRGQEARLRCSPMKGHSHVYWYRQLPEEGLKFMVYLQKENIIDESGMPKERFSAEFPKEGPSILRIQQVVRGDSAAYFCASSLNGQGVTGELFFGEGSRLTVL.

This clone came up a few times. V gene TRBV29-1 combines with J gene TRBJ2-1; weak D call: TRBD2 (5 bases). V dropped 4 bases and J dropped 7 bases, with 11 bases sitting between them. CDR3 size: 12 residues. Germline CDR1 SQVTM, CDR2 ANQGSEA. DNA of the CDR3: TGCAGCGTTGCTGCATCGGGAAATGAGCAGTTCTTC. Its protein is CSVAASGNEQFF.

V gene TRBV7-6 combines with J gene TRBJ1-1; D is undetermined. Germline CDR1 is SGHVS and CDR2 is FNYEAQ. Trimming stripped 2 bases from V and 0 bases from J, with 7 bases between. CDR3 length equals 14 residues. The CDR3 sequence is CASSLIRVNTEAFF. DNA for the CDR3: TGTGCCAGCAGCTTAATTCGGGTGAACACTGAAGCTTTCTTT. The full variable domain, rest sourced from reference TRBV7-6 and TRBJ1-1, is GAGVSQSPRYKVTKRGQDVALRCDPISGHVSLYWYRQALGQGPEFLTYFNYEAQQDKSGLPNDRFSAERPEGSISTLTIQRTEQRDSAMYRCASSLIRVNTEAFFGQGTRLTVV.